The entry that follows covers one TCR beta chain sequence. This entry is derived from a study of blood T cell repertoires in COVID-19. As for the study in general: Specimens from acute and convalescent COVID-19 originated in the United States, Italy and Spain. T cells, B-cell-depleted T cells, or PBMCs supplied cDNA or gDNA.

Trimming removed 0 bases from V and 2 bases from J, with 11 bases in between. Germline CDR1 reads LGHDT; CDR2 reads YNNKEL (reference sequence). This CDR3 is 15 amino acids long. Original analysis: Researchers report that nucleated cell counts were estimated from reference gene primer amplification. Sequenced by immunoSEQ multiplex PCR; TCRdb stores in-frame clones only, minus some. The V and J calls and the clone size are those of that table, but D and trimming were determined from the DNA. This table holds 75,000 or so clones, around 85% found once. The specimen was peripheral blood. The receptor comes from a woman older than 75 with active or convalescent COVID-19. V gene TRBV3-1 (or the pseudogene TRBV3-2) combines with J gene TRBJ2-7; D not certain. The CDR3 loop reads CASSQELTATYEQYF. The CDR3 DNA reads TGTGCCAGCAGCCAAGAATTGACTGCAACCTACGAGCAGTACTTC.